A selection of T cell receptor beta chains follows, all from one sample in a study of blood T cell repertoires in COVID-19. Method: immunoSEQ multiplex PCR; TCRdb's copy keeps in-frame clones and lacks some. The sample includes around 47,000 clones, roughly four fifths of them seen just once. Sequences were obtained from peripheral blood. Receptor source: a man aged 65-85 years with active COVID-19. Both conserved end residues are part of each CDR3. The order of the fields is clone size, V gene, J gene, CDR3 protein. Clone sizes are given selectively: once, few, many, or a class where the clone is expanded.

abundance: .
v_gene: TRBV24-1
j_gene: TRBJ2-2
CDR3aa: CATRRGSHTGELFF

abundance: .
v_gene: TRBV30
j_gene: TRBJ1-3
CDR3aa: CASNSGNTIYF

abundance: .
v_gene: TRBV2
j_gene: TRBJ2-5
CDR3aa: CASSRDSPKGETQYF

abundance: .
v_gene: TRBV1
j_gene: TRBJ2-1
CDR3aa: CTSSQAGTGHSYNEQFF

abundance: .
v_gene: TRBV9
j_gene: TRBJ2-7
CDR3aa: CASSAPGLADEQYF

abundance: .
v_gene: TRBV9
j_gene: TRBJ2-1
CDR3aa: CASSVTSGGAYNEQFF

abundance: .
v_gene: TRBV12-5
j_gene: TRBJ1-2
CDR3aa: CASGLQGRAFADGYTF

abundance: .
v_gene: TRBV3-1/TRBV3-2
j_gene: TRBJ1-2
CDR3aa: CASSQDLTGGLGGYTF

abundance: once
v_gene: TRBV15
j_gene: TRBJ1-1
CDR3aa: CATSRDQGGTAEAFF

abundance: .
v_gene: TRBV3-1/TRBV3-2
j_gene: TRBJ2-2
CDR3aa: CASSQTGGWAGELFF